This TCR beta chain derives from a study of blood T cell repertoires in COVID-19. Study-wide context: The United States, Italy and Spain were the sources of the acute and convalescent COVID-19 samples. PBMCs, B-cell-depleted T cells, or T cells were the source of the cDNA or gDNA that made up the material.

Original methodology: Nucleated cell counts were estimated from reference gene primer amplification. Assay: immunoSEQ multiplex PCR; the TCRdb copy retains only in-frame clones and omits some. The V and J calls and clone size come from that table; D and trimming were worked out from the DNA. The table records about 170,000 clones, about 80% of them present only once. CDR1 and CDR2 (germline): LNHDA, SQIVND (reference sequence). V was clipped by 3 bases and J by 4 bases, with 23 bases between them. The CDR3 loop spans 18 amino acids. This clone has only one observation. The specimen sequenced was peripheral blood. V and J are TRBV19 and TRBJ2-3, with D maybe TRBD1 (7 bases). This clonotype was obtained from a human donor with acute or convalescent COVID-19. The donor label of this sample is uncertain. The CDR3 nucleotides are TGTGCCAGTAGTATCGGGGGCGCAACAGGGGAGTTGGCAGATACGCAGTATTTT. Amino acid sequence: CASSIGGATGELADTQYF.